This TCR beta chain was captured by sequencing in a study of cytomegalovirus exposure and HLA in healthy donors. CDR3 length equals 14 residues. Germline CDR1 is LGHNT and CDR2 is FRNRAP. With 60 Vbeta and 13 Jbeta primers, the PCR was carried out. Per the authors' pipeline: A follow-up analysis tallied 65 million to 80 million unique TCR beta chains, roughly 10 million shared. Libraries were prepared by immunoSEQ multiplex PCR; TCRdb keeps only in-frame clonotypes and omits some of them. V, J and clone size derive from that table, while D and trimming were established from the DNA sequence. This sample carries roughly 200,000 clones, 75% to 85% of them seen once, and the ten largest clones take around 2.9%.

This chain links TRBV12-5 with TRBJ2-5, with 12 nucleotides matching TRBD1. The better agreement between TRBJ2-7 and the DNA end casts doubt on the J call. This TCR came from a woman in her sixties or seventies in good health and CMV-seropositive. Sequencing was done on a sample of PBMCs. CDR3 nucleotides: TGTGCTAGTGGACCTTCGGGACAGGGGGCCGAGCAGTACTTC. It encodes CASGPSGQGAEQYF.